This T cell receptor beta chain appears in the sequencing data of a study of shared clonotypes between healthy human individuals. Repertoires were generated with immunoSEQ multiplex PCR, while TCRdb's copy carries only in-frame clones and drops some. The sample contains some 2.1 million clones, 90% to 95% of which appear only once. CDR1 and CDR2 (germline): SGDLS, YYNGEE. The ends lost 3 bases at V and 0 bases at J; junction bases unmatched: 5. This CDR3 region has 17 residues. This TCR came from a man aged 18 to 30 in good health. The chain has TRBV9 and TRBJ2-6; 8 bases align to TRBD1. Sequencing was carried out using naive CD4+ T cells sorted from blood. As to subset: CD45RA+ positively selected. The CDR3 bases are TGTGCCAGCAGCGAAGGACAGGGTCTCTCTGGGGCCAACGTCCTGACTTTC. Translation: CASSEGQGLSGANVLTF.